The source of this T cell receptor (beta chain) is a study of CD8+ T cells in alopecia areata. Sequencing used cDNA as its template, made by extracting RNA and reverse transcribing it. Assay: immunoSEQ multiplex PCR; the TCRdb copy retains only in-frame clones and omits some. The sample lists approximately 98,000 clones; 45% to 60% were seen once. Study-wide points: Normal skin contains resident alphabeta T cells, and these are also sequenced in scalp samples.

With respect to this clone: What it binds is not known.

Trimming left V 1 base short and J 1 base short, with 11 bases between. The CDR3 extends over 15 amino acids. Germline-derived CDR1 and CDR2 are SGHVS and FNYEAQ. Researchers picked out CD4+ and CD8+ T cells from PBMCs by sorting. The chain is built from TRBV7-6 and TRBJ2-7, with a possible D match to TRBD2 (5 bases). The receptor comes from a human donor with alopecia areata. Sequencing was done on a sample of NKG2D-low CD8+ T cells sorted from blood. CDR3 nucleotides: TGTGCCAGCAGCTTAGAGGTAGCGCCGTCCTACGAGCAGTACTTC. Protein product: CASSLEVAPSYEQYF.